The present T cell receptor beta chain was sequenced within a study of blood T cell repertoires in COVID-19 (TCRdb year 2020). Looking at the study overall: The collaborator samples originated in the United States, Italy and Spain and spanned the acute and convalescent phases of COVID-19. A freely available public database, intended as a resource for researchers studying the immune response to SARS-CoV-2, is where the repertoires were released. Subjects who had been exposed to COVID-19, were actively infected with it, or had recovered from it provided the deeply sampled blood TCRbeta repertoires that made up the dataset. The prospective study material was composed of cDNA or gDNA derived from T cells, B-cell-depleted T cells, or PBMCs. Where available, HLA class I and class II types were obtained from metadata supplied by the sample provider rather than from assay-based typing. The samples were drawn from two sources: the first 160 participants of the ongoing ImmuneRACE study, and over 1,000 subjects contributed by 6 global collaborators. Nearly every sample came with metadata listing a de-identified subject ID, COVID-19 status, age in years and sex. Summary of the overall study and its limitations: The quantity of clinical and demographic metadata differed by source and by participant and was supplied without curation.

TCRbeta CDR3 regions were amplified from genomic DNA by means of the immunoSEQ Assay, a bias-controlled multiplex PCR. Per the source publication's procedure: The number of nucleated cells in each sample was estimated from the amplification of reference gene primers within the assay. To quantify the absolute abundance of each unique TCRbeta CDR3 rearrangement, sequence reads were collapsed and filtered. For each sample, productive Simpson clonality was calculated as the square root of Simpson's diversity index across productive rearrangements. The source is immuneACCESS, and TCRdb retained only in-frame sequences with V and J called. Part of the clones is not carried over; for the studies checked, unresolved V genes explain less than half of this, and the remainder is unexplained. V, J and clone size derive from that table, while D and trimming were established from the DNA sequence. The table for this sample lists about 160,000 clones; roughly 89% of them were counted only once. The ten largest clones capture about 9.4% of the sample.

Worth noting for this clone: Which antigen it targets is not known. The record has no base qualities; no much larger clone is one base away.

One collaborating source in Seattle enrolled patients while the patients were actively infected and followed the patients over time throughout the course of disease. Each collaborating institution followed its own protocols to collect whole blood in K2EDTA tubes. Collaborator samples were shipped for TCRbeta analysis as frozen whole blood, isolated PBMCs, or DNA extracted from either sample type. Specimen: peripheral blood. The receptor's source is a woman between 65 and 79 years old with COVID-19, enrolled during active disease.

The sequenced DNA is TGTGCCAGCACGACCGGGGGGAGTCGAGAAGCTTTCTTT. It encodes CASTTGGSREAFF. The chain joins TRBV6-5 to TRBJ1-1, with a weak D call of TRBD1 (5 bases match). The trim is 7 bases for V and 8 bases for J, with a gap of 17 bases between the germline ends. There are 13 amino acids in the CDR3, from cysteine to phenylalanine inclusive. Only CDR3 DNA is held: 39 bases, read in frame from base 1. From a lookup of the germline V gene, CDR1 and CDR2 are MNHEY and SVGAGI.